The entry below describes one T cell receptor (beta chain). This clone was seen a handful of times. Its antigen remains undetermined. No quality values exist for individual bases; no much larger clone is one base distant. The record originates from a study of blood T cell repertoires in COVID-19 (dated by TCRdb to 2019 to 2021). About the investigation overall: Samples covering the acute and convalescent phases of COVID-19 were provided by collaborators in the United States, Italy and Spain. The repertoires were released in a freely available public database meant as a resource for research on the immune response to SARS-CoV-2. Subjects who had been exposed to COVID-19, were actively infected with it, or had recovered from it provided the deeply sampled blood TCRbeta repertoires that made up the dataset. The prospective study material was composed of cDNA or gDNA derived from T cells, B-cell-depleted T cells, or PBMCs. Samples were obtained from the ongoing ImmuneRACE study (first 160 participants) and from 1,254 subjects provided by 6 global collaborators. A de-identified subject ID, COVID-19 status, age in years and sex were almost always included in the sample metadata. Where HLA class I and class II types were available, the types were taken from metadata supplied by the sample provider, not from assay-based typing. Paper-wide results and their limitations: How much clinical and demographic metadata was included differed by source and by participant, and the metadata was provided uncurated.

TCRbeta CDR3 regions were amplified from genomic DNA using the immunoSEQ Assay, a bias-controlled multiplex PCR. The authors processed their data as follows. Nucleated cell counts per sample were estimated from amplification of reference gene primers within the assay. To quantify the absolute abundance of each unique TCRbeta CDR3 rearrangement, sequence reads were collapsed and filtered. For each sample, productive Simpson clonality was calculated as the square root of Simpson's diversity index across productive rearrangements. The table was pulled from immuneACCESS by TCRdb, which kept in-frame rearrangements only. Such tables lose some clones; where checked, under half of the loss comes from unresolved V genes, and the rest has no known cause. V and J calls and clone size follow that table, whereas D and trimming were derived from the DNA. Within this sample are about 200,000 clones, with 80% to 90% of them counted one time only. The biggest ten clones account for 3.5% to 5.5% of the sample.

V is clipped by 4 bases and J by 6 bases, and the sequence between their germline boundaries is 13 bases long. The CDR3 measures 13 amino acids from cysteine to phenylalanine. The kept DNA is CDR3 alone, 39 bases in frame from the first base. The germline V gene (reference sequence) provides CDR1 GTSNPN and CDR2 SVGIG. Participants in the prospective study were aged roughly 18 to 100 years, lived in 20 to 30 United States geographic areas, and enrolled through a virtual design. Cohort assignment in the prospective study relied on participant-reported clinical history from a screening survey and a study questionnaire. Exposed participants were defined as having been in contact with someone with a PCR-confirmed or clinician-diagnosed COVID-19 case within 2 weeks of study entry. Each participant in the prospective study had whole blood, serum and a nasopharyngeal or oropharyngeal swab collected by mobile phlebotomists. Over a roughly two-month period, participants in the prospective study had the option of providing additional blood draws and questionnaires. Before DNA extraction, blood samples from the prospective study were shipped at room temperature or frozen.

The sequence joins TRBV30 to TRBJ2-1; the D gene is perhaps TRBD2, from 6 matching bases. The clonotype originates from a woman aged 25-40 years who had been exposed to COVID-19. The sequenced sample consisted of PBMCs or T cells enriched from blood (not recorded which). The DNA is TGTGCCTGGAAAAAGGACTATCTCAATGAGCAGTTCTTC. It specifies CAWKKDYLNEQFF.